This T cell receptor (beta chain) originates from a study of blood T cells in healthy people across ages. Study outcomes and limitations: A roughly linear fall in TCR beta diversity per million T cells was seen with increasing age.

In this sample, this clonotype turned up a few times. Its target is unknown. Through a sample-barcoded 5' primer and a J-beta primer mix, a second PCR was run for roughly 7 to 12 cycles. Each cDNA was tagged by a template-switch adaptor containing 12 random nucleotides. Every sample produced at least 2.5 million CDR3-containing paired-end reads. TCRdb re-called the 5' RACE reads with MiXCR, one entry per CDR3 protein. This table has around 800,000 distinct CDR3 sequences, about 42% appearing once. Losses at the gene ends were 5 bases for V and 7 bases for J; bases not matched to a gene: 11. The CDR3 loop spans 15 amino acids. Germline V CDR1 and CDR2: SGHVT, SQSDAQ.

The source material was blood. The J gene is TRBJ1-5, the V gene TRBV7-4; 7 bases are shared with TRBD1. This receptor was taken from an older man in good health. In DNA form, the CDR3 reads TGTGCCAGCAGCCCTGACAGGGAATGCGGCCAGCCCCAGCATTTT. This translates into CASSPDRECGQPQHF.